This T cell receptor (beta chain) was recovered during a study of cytomegalovirus exposure and HLA in healthy donors. 13 Jbeta primers and 60 Vbeta primers were used for the PCR. Using immunoSEQ multiplex PCR, the repertoire was profiled, and TCRdb retains in-frame clones only, with some absent. This sample has roughly 130,000 clones; around 86% occur once, and the top ten carry 2.1%. On this clone itself: What it recognizes is unknown.

Study findings and constraints: Reports state that TCR beta sequences accurately predicted most subjects' HLA-A and HLA-B alleles. TCR beta V- and J-gene trimming, according to a later analysis, was linked to a missense DCLRE1C variant. Altogether, 164 TCR beta chains were recorded as cytomegalovirus-associated.

The V and J ends lost 10 bases and 7 bases respectively, with 17 bases between them. CDR1 is MNHEY, CDR2 SMNVEV, per germline (reference sequence). The CDR3 is 13 amino acids. The clonotype was recovered from a young man in good health and CMV-seronegative. The chain recombines TRBV27 with TRBJ1-5; TRBD1 is a possible D gene (5 bases). Sequenced material: PBMCs. This chain's CDR3 is CATQSGPRQPQHF. DNA of the CDR3: TGTGCCACCCAATCAGGGCCTCGCCAGCCCCAGCATTTT.